This T cell receptor beta chain stems from a study of T-cell reconstitution after alpha-beta-depleted transplantation in children (dated by TCRdb to the mid-2010s). Notes on the research overall: The study quantitatively tracked T-cell immune reconstitution after TCRalphabeta/CD19-depleted allogeneic hematopoietic cell transplantation in children using TCR repertoire profiling.

Spanning cysteine to phenylalanine, the CDR3 consists of 16 amino acids. The retained sequence is limited to the CDR3, 48 bases, with the frame set at the first base. Taken from the germline V gene, the CDR1 and CDR2 loops are SGHDN and FVKESK. V was cut back by 5 bases and J by 4 bases, leaving a gap of 20 bases between them. The sample's treatment or condition label is to be understood as: allogeneic hematopoietic cell transplantation with graft depleted of TCRalphabeta T cells and CD19 B cells. Transplant recipients were children who received TCRalphabeta/CD19-depleted allogeneic hematopoietic cell grafts. Points on this clonotype: No antigen is known for it. It has no much larger one-base neighbor in the sample; base qualities were not kept.

The paper's findings and limits, for the study overall: In some patients, the high TCRbeta diversity seen at day 60 was put down to recipient T cells and intrathymic progenitors that had survived conditioning. Over the following months the frequencies of hyperexpanded clones went down, and after one year T-cell counts and TCRbeta diversity were mostly credited to newly produced T cells. Apparently early alphabetaT-cell count recovery about two months after transplant reportedly relied on only several hundred rapidly expanded clones derived from non-depleted graft cells.

Libraries came from PCR. The reads were generated on an Illumina HiSeq 2500. TCR library preparation used molecular barcoding, with unique molecular identifiers applied to normalize quantification of the TCRbeta repertoire. TCRdb itself trimmed the public reads at Q25 with fastp, ran MiXCR and retained productive beta chains. Each entry is one CDR3 protein sequence, shown with its most common DNA and genes. For this sample the table gives fewer than 450,000 distinct CDR3 sequences, of which 15% to 20% were detected only once. In total, the top ten clones hold about 41% of the sample. The chain links TRBV14 with TRBJ2-5; the D segment might be TRBD1 or TRBD2, since each matches 5 bases. This TCR came from a male patient aged 2-15 years who had a stem cell transplant for acute lymphoblastic leukemia, so the T cells may come from the graft donor. Sequenced material: PBMCs, mostly from graft donor cells, taken 360 days after TCRalphabeta/CD19-depleted stem cell transplant. In nucleotide form, the sequence is TGTGCCAGCAGCGCCCGGGGCCTTGTTGGGCCAGAGACCCAGTACTTC. Its product reads: CASSARGLVGPETQYF.